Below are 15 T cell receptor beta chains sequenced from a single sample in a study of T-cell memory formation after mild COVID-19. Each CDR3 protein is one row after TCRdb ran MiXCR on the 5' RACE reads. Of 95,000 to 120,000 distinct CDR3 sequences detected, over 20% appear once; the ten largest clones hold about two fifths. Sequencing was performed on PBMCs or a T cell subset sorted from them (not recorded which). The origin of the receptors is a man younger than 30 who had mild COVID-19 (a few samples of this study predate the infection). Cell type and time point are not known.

The CDR3 protein is CASSQGQGMSSYEQYF. CDR3 sequence (DNA): TGTGCCAGCAGCCAGGGCCAGGGCATGAGCTCCTACGAGCAGTACTTC. V and J are TRBV12-3 or TRBV12-4 and TRBJ2-7; tentative D call: TRBD1 (5 bases). Deletions cut 6 bases from V and 0 bases from J, with 18 bases between. The CDR3 loop spans 16 amino acids.

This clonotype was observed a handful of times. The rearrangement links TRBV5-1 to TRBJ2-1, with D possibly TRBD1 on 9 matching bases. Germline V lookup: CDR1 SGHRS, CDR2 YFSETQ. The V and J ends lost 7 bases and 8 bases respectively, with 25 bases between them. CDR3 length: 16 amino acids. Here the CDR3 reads CASSAGGQGLRYEQFF. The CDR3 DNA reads TGCGCCAGCTCCGCGGGGGGACAGGGCCTTAGGTATGAGCAGTTCTTC.

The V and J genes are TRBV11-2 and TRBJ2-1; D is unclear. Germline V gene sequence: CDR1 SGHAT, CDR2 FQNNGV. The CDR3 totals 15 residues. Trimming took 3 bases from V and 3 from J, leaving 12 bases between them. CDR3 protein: CASSLVASLYNEQFF. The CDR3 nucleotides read TGTGCCAGCAGCTTGGTAGCCTCCCTCTACAATGAGCAGTTCTTC.

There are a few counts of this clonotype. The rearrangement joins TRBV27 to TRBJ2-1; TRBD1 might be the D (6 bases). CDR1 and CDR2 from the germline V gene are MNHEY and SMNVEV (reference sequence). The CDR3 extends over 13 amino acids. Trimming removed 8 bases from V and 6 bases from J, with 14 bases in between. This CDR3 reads CASGYGGLNEQFF. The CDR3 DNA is TGTGCCAGCGGGTATGGGGGCCTCAATGAGCAGTTCTTC.

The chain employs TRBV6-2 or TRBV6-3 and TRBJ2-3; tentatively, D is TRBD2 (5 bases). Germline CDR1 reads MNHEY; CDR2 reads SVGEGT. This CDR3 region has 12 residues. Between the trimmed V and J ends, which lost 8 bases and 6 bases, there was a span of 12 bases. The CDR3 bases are TGTGCCAGCGGGCTAGCAAGCGATACGCAGTATTTT. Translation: CASGLASDTQYF.

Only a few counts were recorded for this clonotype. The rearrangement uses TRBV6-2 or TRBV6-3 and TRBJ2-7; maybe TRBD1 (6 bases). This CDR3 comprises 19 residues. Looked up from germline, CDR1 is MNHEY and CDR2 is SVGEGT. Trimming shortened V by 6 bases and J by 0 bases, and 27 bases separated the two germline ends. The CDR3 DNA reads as TGTGCCAGCAGCGACGTAAATTTTAGGACAGCAGAAAACTCCTACGAGCAGTACGTC. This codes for CASSDVNFRTAENSYEQYV.

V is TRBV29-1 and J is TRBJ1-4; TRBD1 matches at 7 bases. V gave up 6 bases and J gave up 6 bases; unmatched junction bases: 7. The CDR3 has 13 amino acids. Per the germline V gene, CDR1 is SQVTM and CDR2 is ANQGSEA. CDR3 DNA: TGCAGCGTCGCCTGGCAGGGGGATGAAAAACTGTTTTTT. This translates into CSVAWQGDEKLFF.

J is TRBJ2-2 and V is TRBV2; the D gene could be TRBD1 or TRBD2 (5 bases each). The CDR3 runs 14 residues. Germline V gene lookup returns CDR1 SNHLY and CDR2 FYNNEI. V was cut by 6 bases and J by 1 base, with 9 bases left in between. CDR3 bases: TGTGCCAGCAGCCGGGACCAGAACACCGGGGAGCTGTTTTTT. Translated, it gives CASSRDQNTGELFF.

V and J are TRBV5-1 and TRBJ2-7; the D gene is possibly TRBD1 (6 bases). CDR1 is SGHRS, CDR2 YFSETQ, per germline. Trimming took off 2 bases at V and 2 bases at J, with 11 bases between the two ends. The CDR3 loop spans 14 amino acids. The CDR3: CASSLHRDTYEQYF. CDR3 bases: TGCGCCAGCAGCTTACACAGGGATACCTACGAGCAGTACTTC. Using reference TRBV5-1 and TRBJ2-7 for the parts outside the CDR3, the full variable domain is KAGVTQTPRYLIKTRGQQVTLSCSPISGHRSVSWYQQTPGQGLQFLFEYFSETQRNKGNFPGRFSGRQFSNSRSEMNVSTLELGDSALYLCASSLHRDTYEQYFGPGTRLTVT.

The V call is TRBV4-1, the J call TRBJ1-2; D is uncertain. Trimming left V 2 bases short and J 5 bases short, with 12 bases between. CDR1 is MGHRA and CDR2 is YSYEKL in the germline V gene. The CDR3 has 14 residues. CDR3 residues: CASSQMWTVYGYTF. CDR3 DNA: TGCGCCAGCAGCCAAATGTGGACTGTTTATGGCTACACCTTC.

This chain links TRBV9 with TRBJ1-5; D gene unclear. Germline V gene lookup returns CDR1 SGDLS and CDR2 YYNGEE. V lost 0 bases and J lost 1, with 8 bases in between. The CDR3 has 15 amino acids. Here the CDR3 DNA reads TGTGCCAGCAGCGTAGAGGGCAGAAGCAATCAGCCCCAGCATTTT. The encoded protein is CASSVEGRSNQPQHF.

The CDR3 reads CSVVDNSGANVLTF. The CDR3 DNA reads as TGCAGCGTAGTCGACAACTCTGGGGCCAACGTCCTGACTTTC. The gene calls are TRBV29-1 and TRBJ2-6; D call uncertain. Trimming took 6 bases from V and 0 from J, leaving 9 bases between them. This CDR3 spans 14 amino acids. Germline CDR1 SQVTM, CDR2 ANQGSEA. Together with reference TRBV29-1 and TRBJ2-6, the CDR3 gives the full variable domain: SAVISQKPSRDICQRGTSLTIQCQVDSQVTMMFWYRQQPGQSLTLIATANQGSEATYESGFVIDKFPISRPNLTFSTLTVSNMSPEDSSIYLCSVVDNSGANVLTFGAGSRLTVL.

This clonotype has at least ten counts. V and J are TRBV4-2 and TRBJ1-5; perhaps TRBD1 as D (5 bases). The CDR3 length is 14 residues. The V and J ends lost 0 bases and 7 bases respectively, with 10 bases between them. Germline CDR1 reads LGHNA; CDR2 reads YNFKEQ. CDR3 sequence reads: CASSQEWGGQPQHF. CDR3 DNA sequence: TGTGCCAGCAGCCAAGAGTGGGGCGGCCAGCCCCAGCATTTT.

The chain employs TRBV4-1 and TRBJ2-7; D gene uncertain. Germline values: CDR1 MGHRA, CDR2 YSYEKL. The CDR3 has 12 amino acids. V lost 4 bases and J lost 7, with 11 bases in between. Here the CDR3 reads CASSPQSREQYF. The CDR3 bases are TGCGCCAGCAGCCCGCAAAGCAGGGAGCAGTACTTC.

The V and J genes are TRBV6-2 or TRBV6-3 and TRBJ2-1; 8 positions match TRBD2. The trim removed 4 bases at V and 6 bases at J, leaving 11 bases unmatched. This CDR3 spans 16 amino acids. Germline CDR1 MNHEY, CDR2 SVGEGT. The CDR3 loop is CASSSKLGTRSNEQFF. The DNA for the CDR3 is TGTGCCAGCAGTTCAAAACTCGGGACTAGAAGCAATGAGCAGTTCTTC.